Here is one T cell receptor beta chain with its context. This record belongs to a study of blood T cell repertoires in COVID-19. Study-wide background: There were acute and convalescent COVID-19 samples, and they came from the United States, Italy and Spain. In each case, the material was cDNA or gDNA derived from T cells, B-cell-depleted T cells, or PBMCs.

Patients from Seattle were sampled longitudinally, starting during active infection. The CDR3 is 13 residues long. CDR1 SGHTA and CDR2 FQGTGA come from the germline V gene. With 1 base removed from V and 3 bases from J, the gap between germline ends came to 4 bases. Source study methods: It was from reference gene primer amplification that nucleated cell counts were estimated. The data were produced by immunoSEQ multiplex PCR, yet TCRdb's version contains in-frame clones alone and is incomplete. V, J and clone size were drawn from that table, and D and trimming were deduced from the DNA. Of 150,000 to 200,000 clones listed, about 90% were seen once; the top ten hold nearly 5%.

V gene TRBV7-3 combines with J gene TRBJ1-3; D call uncertain. Sequenced: peripheral blood. The receptor was derived from a man aged 25 to 40 with COVID-19, enrolled during active disease. In nucleotides, the CDR3 is TGTGCCAGCAGCTTAATCGGTGGAAACACCATATATTTT. As protein: CASSLIGGNTIYF.